Listed below are T cell receptor beta chains from one sample, sequenced in a study of graft-versus-host responses after intestinal transplantation. TCRdb's copy holds only in-frame clones and misses some; the assay was immunoSEQ multiplex PCR. The sample holds 25,000 to 30,000 clones, approximately 93% seen once. This specimen consisted of PBMCs, obtained just over 65 days after intestinal transplant. The receptors originated from a human patient who received an intestinal transplant, so some T cells may come from the graft donor. Each CDR3 is given with its conserved first and last residue. The D gene is left open where the match is weak. Not every row has a clone size; where given, it reads once, few, many or a size class.

length	J	size	V	D	DNA	CDR3
12	TRBJ1-2	NA	TRBV7-8	NA	TGTGCCAGCAGCTTCAGGTTCTATGGCTACACCTTC	CASSFRFYGYTF
14	TRBJ2-7	once	TRBV13	TRBD1	TGTGCCAGCAGCCAGGGACAGGGAGGATACGAGCAGTACTTC	CASSQGQGGYEQYF
15	TRBJ1-2	NA	TRBV7-8	NA	TGTGCCAGCAGCCCCAACTTTTCGGGGTTTCGGGGCTACACCTTC	CASSPNFSGFRGYTF
15	TRBJ2-1	NA	TRBV6-1	TRBD2	TGTGCCAGCAGTGACGGAGCGGGAGAGCACAATGAGCAGTTCTTC	CASSDGAGEHNEQFF
15	TRBJ1-5	NA	TRBV11-2	NA	TGTGCCAGCAGCCTAACGGGCCAGGGAGTTCAGCCCCAGCATTTT	CASSLTGQGVQPQHF
13	TRBJ1-5	NA	TRBV19	NA	TGTGCCAGTAATTACAGGGTTGGCCAGCCCCAGCATTTT	CASNYRVGQPQHF
13	TRBJ2-5	NA	TRBV29-1	NA	TGCAGCGCCCCCTTGCTTAACCAAGAGACCCAGTACTTC	CSAPLLNQETQYF
12	TRBJ1-1	NA	TRBV13	NA	TGTGCCAGCAGCAAAAGACAGTCTGAAGCTTTCTTT	CASSKRQSEAFF
11	TRBJ2-1	NA	TRBV28	NA	TGTGCCAGCGCCAGGTACAATGAGCAGTTCTTC	CASARYNEQFF
17	TRBJ1-1	NA	TRBV7-9	TRBD1	TGTGCCAGCAGCACGACAGGGGACTACCTAAGGAACACTGAAGCTTTCTTT	CASSTTGDYLRNTEAFF
13	TRBJ2-7	NA	TRBV2	NA	TGTGCCAGCAGTGAAAATGTATCCTACGAGCAGTACTTC	CASSENVSYEQYF
13	TRBJ2-1	NA	TRBV5-6	NA	TGTGCCAGCAGCTTTGGCGCAGGGAATGAGCAGTTCTTC	CASSFGAGNEQFF
11	TRBJ2-7	NA	TRBV6-1	NA	TGTGCCAGCAAATGGACAGTCGAGCAGTACTTC	CASKWTVEQYF
13	TRBJ1-1	NA	TRBV5-4	NA	TGTGCCAGCAGCTTGGTTCTGGGTTCTGAAGCTTTCTTT	CASSLVLGSEAFF
12	TRBJ2-2	NA	TRBV27	NA	TGTGCCAGCAGTTTGGGATCCGGGGAGCTGTTTTTT	CASSLGSGELFF
14	TRBJ2-7	few	TRBV4-1	NA	TGCGCCAGCAGCCAAGTGGCAGGTCAACGCGAGCAGTACTTC	CASSQVAGQREQYF
14	TRBJ2-5	NA	TRBV11-1	NA	TGTGCCAGCAGCTTGGACGGCGATCAAGAGACCCAGTACTTC	CASSLDGDQETQYF
13	TRBJ1-1	NA	TRBV6-4	NA	TGTGCCAGCAGTGCCGCGGACGGGCATGAAGCTTTCTTT	CASSAADGHEAFF
17	TRBJ2-6	NA	TRBV11-2	NA	TGTGCCAGCAGCTTAGACAGGGCGAACTCTGGGGCCAACGTCCTGACTTTC	CASSLDRANSGANVLTF
14	TRBJ2-5	NA	TRBV18	TRBD1	TGTGCCAGCTCACTCAACAGGGGCTCGGAGACCCAGTACTTC	CASSLNRGSETQYF
15	TRBJ1-1	NA	TRBV4-2	NA	TGTGCCAGCAGCCAAGCGCATCCCGAGCAGCCCGAAGCTTTCTTT	CASSQAHPEQPEAFF
18	TRBJ1-3	NA	TRBV7-9	NA	TGTGCCAGCAGCTTAAGTGGGGGCCGCCGGGGACTAAGAAACACCATATATTTT	CASSLSGGRRGLRNTIYF
14	TRBJ1-5	NA	TRBV5-8	NA	TGTGCCAGCAGCTTCGGGGGGCCTCCGGGGCCCCAGCATTTT	CASSFGGPPGPQHF
15	TRBJ2-2	NA	TRBV27	NA	TGTGCCAGCAGCCGGCTTGACTGGAACGCCGGGGAGCTGTTTTTT	CASSRLDWNAGELFF
15	TRBJ1-1	NA	TRBV13	NA	TGTGCCAGCAGCTTAGGTGCCGGGGATGGTACTGAAGCTTTCTTT	CASSLGAGDGTEAFF
15	TRBJ2-1	NA	TRBV2	NA	TGTGCCAGCACCAGCATGGGGGGGCCGCTTCATGAGCAGTTCTTC	CASTSMGGPLHEQFF
8	TRBJ1-2	NA	TRBV20-1	NA	TGCAGTGCTATTGGCTACACCTTC	CSAIGYTF